This T cell receptor (beta chain) stems from a study of cytomegalovirus exposure and HLA in healthy donors. The method was immunoSEQ multiplex PCR; TCRdb's version includes in-frame clones alone and lacks a portion of them. Counted here are tens of thousands of clones, about 90% occurring once; the ten biggest clones make up around 1.3%. V lost 0 bases and J 4 bases, leaving 9 bases between the germline ends. Germline values: CDR1 SNHLY, CDR2 FYNNEI. The CDR3 totals 14 residues. The sequence derives from a young woman in good health and CMV-seronegative. J is TRBJ1-2 and V is TRBV2, with D tentatively TRBD1 (5 bases). The sample was PBMCs. The CDR3 nucleotides are TGTGCCAGCAGTGAAGCGACAGCCTCCTATGGCTACACCTTC. Protein sequence: CASSEATASYGYTF.